The 7 T cell receptor beta chains in this list originate from one sample, sequenced in a study of CD8 T cells in ankylosing spondylitis. TCRdb reanalysed the 5' RACE reads using MiXCR and keeps one entry per CDR3 protein. The table records 250,000 to 400,000 distinct CDR3 sequences, roughly 11% of them present only once. The sample comprised blood, either unsorted or a sorted T cell fraction (not recorded which). The receptors were gathered from a female donor with ankylosing spondylitis or in good health (not recorded which).

The genes are TRBV25-1 and TRBJ1-6, with D uncertain. Trimming took off 6 bases at V and 6 bases at J, with 9 bases between the two ends. Germline V CDR1 and CDR2: MGHDK, SYGVNS. CDR3 length: 13 residues. This chain's CDR3 is CASRTGGNSPLHF. CDR3 sequence (DNA): TGTGCCAGCAGGACGGGAGGTAATTCACCCCTCCACTTT.

This clonotype has ten or more counts. V and J are TRBV9 and TRBJ2-3; possibly TRBD1 for D (6 bases). Trimming cost V 6 bases and J 4 bases, with 12 bases left between them. The CDR3 is 13 amino acids. Germline CDR1 and CDR2: SGDLS and YYNGEE. The CDR3 loop reads CASTPAGADTQYF. The CDR3 bases are TGTGCCAGCACCCCGGCAGGGGCAGATACGCAGTATTTT.

This clonotype was seen many times. The chain links TRBV12-3 or TRBV12-4 to TRBJ2-7, with 10 bases fitting TRBD2. Unmatched junction bases numbered 5, after V lost 8 bases and J lost 1 base. The CDR3 loop spans 14 amino acids. The CDR3 region has the DNA TGTGCCAGCTCTAGCGGGGGAGGATCCTACGAGCAGTACTTC. As protein: CASSSGGGSYEQYF.

This clonotype was seen many times. The CDR3 reads CASSLVGGNGPQYF. Here the CDR3 DNA reads TGTGCCAGCAGTTTAGTTGGGGGTAATGGTCCCCAGTACTTC. The chain combines TRBV12-3 or TRBV12-4 with TRBJ2-5; D tentatively fits TRBD1 or TRBD2 (5 bases each). The CDR3 is made up of 14 amino acids. Trimming pared 1 base from V and 9 bases from J, leaving 15 bases between.

The gene calls are TRBV5-1 and TRBJ2-7; D unclear. The CDR3 is made up of 12 amino acids. Germline loops: CDR1 SGHRS, CDR2 YFSETQ. The ends were cut back, 6 bases at V and 7 bases at J, with 14 bases in the middle. The CDR3 sequence is CASTHSSEEQYF. CDR3 nucleotide sequence: TGCGCCAGCACCCACTCATCCGAGGAGCAGTACTTC.

This clonotype was counted at least ten times. This chain uses TRBV7-8 with TRBJ2-3; a weak D match, TRBD1 (5 bases). The germline V gene has CDR1 SGHVS and CDR2 FQNEAQ. With 2 bases removed from V and 1 base from J, the gap between germline ends came to 16 bases. The CDR3 loop spans 17 amino acids. The CDR3 DNA reads TGTGCCAGCAGCTTATATCGGCGAACAGGCCGCACAGATACGCAGTATTTT. Amino acids: CASSLYRRTGRTDTQYF.

Many counts were recorded for this clonotype. The chain carries TRBV7-8 and TRBJ1-2; D is perhaps TRBD1 (5 bases). CDR1 and CDR2 (germline): SGHVS, FQNEAQ. The length of the CDR3 is 15 residues. V was pared by 4 bases and J by 1 base, with 13 bases between. CDR3 residues: CASSSYWGDNYGYTF. The CDR3 region has the DNA TGTGCCAGCAGCTCTTACTGGGGGGATAACTATGGCTACACCTTC.